Described below is a single TCR beta chain sequence and its context. Looked up from germline, CDR1 is SGHTS and CDR2 is YDEGEE. J was trimmed by 0 bases and V by 0 bases; bases with no gene match: 7. The CDR3 length is 18 residues. The sample originates from a study of blood T cell repertoires in COVID-19. Study overall: Donors in the United States, Italy and Spain gave samples during acute or convalescent COVID-19. The analysed material was cDNA or gDNA that came from T cells, B-cell-depleted T cells, or PBMCs.

Here immunoSEQ multiplex PCR was the method, and the copy in TCRdb shows in-frame clones only, minus some. Among about 310,000 clones listed, over 75% were seen once. The sequencing sample was made of peripheral blood. The J gene is TRBJ2-1, the V gene TRBV5-8, with 9 positions matching TRBD2. The receptor was isolated from a woman aged 45 to 65 who had recovered from COVID-19. Here the CDR3 DNA reads TGTGCCAGCAGCTTGGGCAGCGGGGGGCGAAGCTCCTACAATGAGCAGTTCTTC. It specifies CASSLGSGGRSSYNEQFF. Based on the CDR3 plus reference TRBV5-8 and TRBJ2-1, the full variable domain is EAGVTQSPTHLIKTRGQQATLRCSPISGHTSVYWYQQALGLGLQFLLWYDEGEERNRGNFPPRFSGRQFPNYSSELNVNALELEDSALYLCASSLGSGGRSSYNEQFFGPGTRLTVL.